This T cell receptor (beta chain) was captured in a study of blood T cell repertoires in COVID-19. Overall study: The United States, Italy and Spain provided the acute and convalescent COVID-19 samples.

Living in 24 US areas, the participants were between roughly 18 and 95 years of age. Cohorts were determined from participant-reported clinical history. Recovered status applied to Cohort 3 donors who had two consecutive negative PCRs. It also applied to those with clearance or with symptom resolution. Assay used: immunoSEQ multiplex PCR; TCRdb lists only in-frame clones, some missing. The sample has 310,000 or so clones, roughly 87% seen once. CDR3 length: 16 residues. CDR1 and CDR2 from the germline V gene are LGHNA and YNFKEQ. V shed 2 bases and J 4 bases; nucleotides not matched to a gene: 8. The rearrangement joins TRBV4-2 to TRBJ1-5, with 7 bases identical to TRBD1. The sequence was collected from a woman aged 25-40 years who had recovered from COVID-19. The sequenced material came from PBMCs or T cells enriched from blood (not recorded which). The CDR3 loop is CASSQHPGTANQPQHF. The CDR3 DNA reads TGTGCCAGCAGCCAACACCCCGGGACAGCTAATCAGCCCCAGCATTTT.